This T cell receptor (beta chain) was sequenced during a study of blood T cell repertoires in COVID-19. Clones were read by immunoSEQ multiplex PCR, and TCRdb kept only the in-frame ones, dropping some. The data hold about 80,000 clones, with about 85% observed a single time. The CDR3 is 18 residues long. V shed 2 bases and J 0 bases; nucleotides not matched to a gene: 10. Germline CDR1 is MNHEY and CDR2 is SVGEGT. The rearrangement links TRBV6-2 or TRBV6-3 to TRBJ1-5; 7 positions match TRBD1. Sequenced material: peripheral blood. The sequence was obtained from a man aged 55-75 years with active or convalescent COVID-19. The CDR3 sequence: CASSYGPGQPYSNQPQHF. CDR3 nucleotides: TGTGCCAGCAGTTACGGACCGGGACAGCCCTATAGCAATCAGCCCCAGCATTTT.